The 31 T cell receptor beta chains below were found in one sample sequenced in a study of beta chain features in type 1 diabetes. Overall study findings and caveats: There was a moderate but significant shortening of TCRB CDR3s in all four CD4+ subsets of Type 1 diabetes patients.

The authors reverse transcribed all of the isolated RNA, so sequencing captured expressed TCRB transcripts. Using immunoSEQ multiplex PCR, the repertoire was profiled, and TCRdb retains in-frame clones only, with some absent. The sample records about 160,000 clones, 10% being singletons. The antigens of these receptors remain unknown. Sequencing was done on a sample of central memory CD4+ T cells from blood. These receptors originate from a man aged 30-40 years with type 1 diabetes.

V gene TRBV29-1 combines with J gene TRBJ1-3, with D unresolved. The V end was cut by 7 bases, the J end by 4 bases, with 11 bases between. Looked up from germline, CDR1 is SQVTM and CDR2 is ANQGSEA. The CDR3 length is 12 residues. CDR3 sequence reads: CSALLAGNTIYF. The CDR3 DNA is TGCAGCGCACTTCTAGCCGGAAACACCATATATTTT.

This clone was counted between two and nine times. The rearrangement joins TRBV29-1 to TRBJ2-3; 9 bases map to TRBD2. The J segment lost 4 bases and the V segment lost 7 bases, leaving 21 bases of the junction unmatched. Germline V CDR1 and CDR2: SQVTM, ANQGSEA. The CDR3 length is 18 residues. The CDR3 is CSAGTAGTSWGGPDTQYF. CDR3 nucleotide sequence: TGCAGCGCTGGGACAGCCGGGACTAGCTGGGGGGGCCCAGATACGCAGTATTTT.

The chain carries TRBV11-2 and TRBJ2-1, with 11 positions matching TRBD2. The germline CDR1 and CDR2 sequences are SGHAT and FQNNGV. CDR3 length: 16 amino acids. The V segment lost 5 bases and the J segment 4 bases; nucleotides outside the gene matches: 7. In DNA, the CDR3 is TGTGCCAGCAGCCTCAGACTAGCGGGACTTTACAATGAGCAGTTCTTC. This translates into CASSLRLAGLYNEQFF. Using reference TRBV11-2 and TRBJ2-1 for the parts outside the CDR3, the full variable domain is EAGVAQSPRYKIIEKRQSVAFWCNPISGHATLYWYQQILGQGPKLLIQFQNNGVVDDSQLPKDRFSAERLKGVDSTLKIQPAKLEDSAVYLCASSLRLAGLYNEQFFGPGTRLTVL.

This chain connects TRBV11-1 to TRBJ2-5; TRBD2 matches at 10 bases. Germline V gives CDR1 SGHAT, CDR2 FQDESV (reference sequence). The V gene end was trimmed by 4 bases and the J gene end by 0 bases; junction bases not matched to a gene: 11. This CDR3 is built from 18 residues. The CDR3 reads CASSSNSGRIRYQETQYF. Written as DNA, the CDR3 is TGTGCCAGCAGCTCAAATAGCGGGAGGATAAGGTACCAAGAGACCCAGTACTTC.

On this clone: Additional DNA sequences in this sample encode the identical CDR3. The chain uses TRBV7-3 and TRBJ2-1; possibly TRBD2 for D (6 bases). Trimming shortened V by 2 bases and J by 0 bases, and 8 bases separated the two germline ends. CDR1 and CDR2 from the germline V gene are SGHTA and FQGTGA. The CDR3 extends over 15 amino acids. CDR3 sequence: CASSLGGTSYNEQFF. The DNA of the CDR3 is TGTGCCAGCAGCTTAGGCGGGACCTCCTACAATGAGCAGTTCTTC.

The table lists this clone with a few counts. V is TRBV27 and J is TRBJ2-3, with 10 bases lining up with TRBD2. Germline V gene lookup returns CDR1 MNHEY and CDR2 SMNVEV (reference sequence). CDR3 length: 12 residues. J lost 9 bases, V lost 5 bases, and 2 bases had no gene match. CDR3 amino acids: CASSLLAGTQYF. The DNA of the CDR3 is TGTGCCAGCAGTCTACTAGCGGGGACGCAGTATTTT.

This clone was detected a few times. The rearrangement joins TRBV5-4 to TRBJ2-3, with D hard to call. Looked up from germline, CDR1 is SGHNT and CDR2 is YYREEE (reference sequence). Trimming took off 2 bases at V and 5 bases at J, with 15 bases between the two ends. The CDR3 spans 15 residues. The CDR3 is CASSLEAQTGDTQYF. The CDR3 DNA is TGTGCCAGCAGCTTAGAAGCGCAGACGGGAGATACGCAGTATTTT.

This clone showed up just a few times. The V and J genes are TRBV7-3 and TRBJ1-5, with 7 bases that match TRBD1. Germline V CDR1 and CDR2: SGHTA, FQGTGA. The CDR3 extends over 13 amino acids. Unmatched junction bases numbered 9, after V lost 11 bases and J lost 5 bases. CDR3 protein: CACLGTVDQPQHF. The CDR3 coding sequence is TGTGCCTGCCTTGGGACAGTTGATCAGCCCCAGCATTTT.

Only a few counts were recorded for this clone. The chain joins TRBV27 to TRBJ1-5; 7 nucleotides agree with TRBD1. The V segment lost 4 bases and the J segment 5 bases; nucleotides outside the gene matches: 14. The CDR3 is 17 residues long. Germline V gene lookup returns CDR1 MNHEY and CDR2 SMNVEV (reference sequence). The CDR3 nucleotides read TGTGCCAGCAGTTGGGGAACAGGGGTCCCAATCGATCAGCCCCAGCATTTT. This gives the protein CASSWGTGVPIDQPQHF.

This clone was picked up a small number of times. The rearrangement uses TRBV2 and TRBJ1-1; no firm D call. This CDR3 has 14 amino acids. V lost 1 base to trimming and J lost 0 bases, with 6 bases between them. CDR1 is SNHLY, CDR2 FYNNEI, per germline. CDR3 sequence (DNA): TGTGCCAGCAGTGAAGTGGGCCTGAACACTGAAGCTTTCTTT. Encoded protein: CASSEVGLNTEAFF.

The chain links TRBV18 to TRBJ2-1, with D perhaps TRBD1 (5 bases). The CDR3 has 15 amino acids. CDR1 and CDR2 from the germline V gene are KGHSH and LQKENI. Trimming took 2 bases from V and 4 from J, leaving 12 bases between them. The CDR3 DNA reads TGTGCCAGCTCACCATCTCAGGGAATGTACAATGAGCAGTTCTTC. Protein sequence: CASSPSQGMYNEQFF.

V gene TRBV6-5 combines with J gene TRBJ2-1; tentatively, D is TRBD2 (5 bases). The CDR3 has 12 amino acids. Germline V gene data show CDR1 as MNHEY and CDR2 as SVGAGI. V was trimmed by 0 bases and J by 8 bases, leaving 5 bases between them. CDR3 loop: CASSYSEDEQFF. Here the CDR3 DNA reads TGTGCCAGCAGTTACTCGGAGGATGAGCAGTTCTTC.

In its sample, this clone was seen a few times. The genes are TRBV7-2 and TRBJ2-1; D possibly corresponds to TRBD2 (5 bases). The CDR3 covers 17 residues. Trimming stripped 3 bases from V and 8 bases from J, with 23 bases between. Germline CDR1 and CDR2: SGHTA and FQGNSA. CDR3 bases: TGTGCCAGCAGCTTCAGAATTGCGGCTAGCTCCAGCCATGAGCAGTTCTTC. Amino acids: CASSFRIAASSSHEQFF.

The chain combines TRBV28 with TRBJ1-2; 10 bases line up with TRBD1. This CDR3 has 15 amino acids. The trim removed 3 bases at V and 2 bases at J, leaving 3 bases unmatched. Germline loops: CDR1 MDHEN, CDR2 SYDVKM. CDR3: CASSLWTGGNYGYTF. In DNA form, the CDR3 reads TGTGCCAGCAGTTTGTGGACAGGGGGGAACTATGGCTACACCTTC.

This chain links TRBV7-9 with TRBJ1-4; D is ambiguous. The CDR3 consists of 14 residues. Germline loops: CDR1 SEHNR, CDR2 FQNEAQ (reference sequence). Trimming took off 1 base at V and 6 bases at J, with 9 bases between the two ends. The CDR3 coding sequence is TGTGCCAGCAGCTTAGGGGCAAAGTATGAAAAACTGTTTTTT. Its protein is CASSLGAKYEKLFF.

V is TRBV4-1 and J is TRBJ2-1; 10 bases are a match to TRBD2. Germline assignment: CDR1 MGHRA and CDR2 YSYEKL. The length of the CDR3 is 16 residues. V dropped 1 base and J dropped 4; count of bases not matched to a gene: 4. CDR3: CASSQAGLAVYNEQFF. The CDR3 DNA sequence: TGCGCCAGCAGCCAAGCTGGACTAGCGGTATACAATGAGCAGTTCTTC.

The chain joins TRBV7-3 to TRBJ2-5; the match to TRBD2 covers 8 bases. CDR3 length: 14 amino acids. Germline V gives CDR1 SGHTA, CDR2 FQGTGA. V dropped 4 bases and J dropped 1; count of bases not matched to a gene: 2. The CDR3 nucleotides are TGTGCCAGCAGCTCCGCGGGGGGCCAAGAGACCCAGTACTTC. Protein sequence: CASSSAGGQETQYF.

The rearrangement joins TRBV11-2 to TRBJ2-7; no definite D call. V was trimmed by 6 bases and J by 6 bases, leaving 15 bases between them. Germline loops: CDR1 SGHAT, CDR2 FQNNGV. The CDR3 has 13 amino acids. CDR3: CASRWADSPEQYF. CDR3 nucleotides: TGTGCCAGCAGATGGGCCGATTCTCCCGAGCAGTACTTC.

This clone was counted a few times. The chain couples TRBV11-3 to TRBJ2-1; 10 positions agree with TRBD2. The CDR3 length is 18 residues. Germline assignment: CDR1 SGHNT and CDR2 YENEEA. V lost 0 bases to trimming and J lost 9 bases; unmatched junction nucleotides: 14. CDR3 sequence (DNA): TGTGCCAGCAGCTTAGATCAGGGGGGTAGCGGGAGGTCGAGTGAGCAGTTCTTC. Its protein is CASSLDQGGSGRSSEQFF. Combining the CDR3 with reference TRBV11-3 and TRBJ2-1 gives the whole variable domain EAGVVQSPRYKIIEKKQPVAFWCNPISGHNTLYWYLQNLGQGPELLIRYENEEAVDDSQLPKDRFSAERLKGVDSTLKIQPAELGDSAVYLCASSLDQGGSGRSSEQFFGPGTRLTVL.

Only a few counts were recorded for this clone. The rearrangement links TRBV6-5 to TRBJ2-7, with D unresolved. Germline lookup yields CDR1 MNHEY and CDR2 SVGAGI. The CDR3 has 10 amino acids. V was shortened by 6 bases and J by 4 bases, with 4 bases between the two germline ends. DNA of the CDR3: TGTGCCAGCAGCCTATACGAGCAGTACTTC. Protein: CASSLYEQYF.

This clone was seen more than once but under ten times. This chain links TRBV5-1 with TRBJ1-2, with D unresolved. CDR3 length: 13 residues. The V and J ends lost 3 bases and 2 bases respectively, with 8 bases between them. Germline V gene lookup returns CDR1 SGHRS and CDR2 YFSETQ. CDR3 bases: TGCGCCAGCAGCTCGGGAGGGAACTATGGCTACACCTTC. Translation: CASSSGGNYGYTF.

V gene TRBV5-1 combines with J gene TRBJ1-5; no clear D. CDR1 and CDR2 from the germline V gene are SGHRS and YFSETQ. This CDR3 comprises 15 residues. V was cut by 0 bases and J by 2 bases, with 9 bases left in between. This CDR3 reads CASSLAGIGNQPQHF. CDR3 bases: TGCGCCAGCAGCTTGGCGGGGATTGGCAATCAGCCCCAGCATTTT. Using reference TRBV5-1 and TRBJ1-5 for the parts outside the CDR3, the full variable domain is KAGVTQTPRYLIKTRGQQVTLSCSPISGHRSVSWYQQTPGQGLQFLFEYFSETQRNKGNFPGRFSGRQFSNSRSEMNVSTLELGDSALYLCASSLAGIGNQPQHFGDGTRLSIL.

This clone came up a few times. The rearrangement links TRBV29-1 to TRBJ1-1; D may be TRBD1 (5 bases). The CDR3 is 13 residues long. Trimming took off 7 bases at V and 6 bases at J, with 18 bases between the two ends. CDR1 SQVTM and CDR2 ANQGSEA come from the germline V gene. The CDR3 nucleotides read TGCAGCGGCCGGGGGACCACGGGGGCTGAAGCTTTCTTT. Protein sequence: CSGRGTTGAEAFF.

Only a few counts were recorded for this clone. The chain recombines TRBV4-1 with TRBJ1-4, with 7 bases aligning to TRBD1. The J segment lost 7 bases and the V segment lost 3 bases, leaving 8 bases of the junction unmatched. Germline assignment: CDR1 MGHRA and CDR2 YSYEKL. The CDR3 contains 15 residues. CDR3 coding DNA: TGCGCCAGCAGCCAGTCCGGGACAGTGATTGAAAAACTGTTTTTT. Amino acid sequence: CASSQSGTVIEKLFF.

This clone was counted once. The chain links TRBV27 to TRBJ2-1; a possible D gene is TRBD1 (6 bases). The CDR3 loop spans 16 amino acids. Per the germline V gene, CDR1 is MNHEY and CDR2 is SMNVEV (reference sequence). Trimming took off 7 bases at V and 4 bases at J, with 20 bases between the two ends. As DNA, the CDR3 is TGTGCCAGCACCCTTCGGAGCGGTGGGACATACAATGAGCAGTTCTTC. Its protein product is CASTLRSGGTYNEQFF.

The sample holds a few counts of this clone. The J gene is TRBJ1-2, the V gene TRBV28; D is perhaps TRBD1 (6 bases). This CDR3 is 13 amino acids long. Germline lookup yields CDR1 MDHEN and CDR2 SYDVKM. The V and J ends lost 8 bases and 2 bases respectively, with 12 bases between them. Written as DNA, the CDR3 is TGTGCCAGCCTAAACCAGGGGAACTATGGCTACACCTTC. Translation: CASLNQGNYGYTF.

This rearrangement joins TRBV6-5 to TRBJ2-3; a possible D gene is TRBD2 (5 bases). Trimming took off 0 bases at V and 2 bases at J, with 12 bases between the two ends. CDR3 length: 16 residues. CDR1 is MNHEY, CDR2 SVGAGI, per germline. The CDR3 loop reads CASSYSASPITDTQYF. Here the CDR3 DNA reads TGTGCCAGCAGTTACTCGGCTAGCCCCATCACAGATACGCAGTATTTT.

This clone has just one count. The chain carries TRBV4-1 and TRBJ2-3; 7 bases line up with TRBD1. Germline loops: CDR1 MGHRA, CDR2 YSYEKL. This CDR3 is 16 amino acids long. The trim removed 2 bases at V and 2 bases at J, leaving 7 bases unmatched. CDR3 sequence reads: CASSQRQGLVTDTQYF. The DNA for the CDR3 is TGCGCCAGCAGCCAACGACAGGGTTTAGTCACAGATACGCAGTATTTT.

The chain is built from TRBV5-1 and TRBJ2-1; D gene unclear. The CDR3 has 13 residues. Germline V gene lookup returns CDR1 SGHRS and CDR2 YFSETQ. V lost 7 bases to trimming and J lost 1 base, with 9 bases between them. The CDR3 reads CASSPGSYNEQFF. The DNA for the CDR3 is TGCGCCAGCTCCCCAGGATCCTACAATGAGCAGTTCTTC.

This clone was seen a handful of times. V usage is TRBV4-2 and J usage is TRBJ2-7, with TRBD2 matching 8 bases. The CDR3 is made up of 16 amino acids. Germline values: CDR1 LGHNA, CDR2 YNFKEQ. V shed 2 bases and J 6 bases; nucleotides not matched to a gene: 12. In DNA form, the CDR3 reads TGTGCCAGCAGCCAACTAGCCGCCCCGGGGGGGAGCGAGCAGTACTTC. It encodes CASSQLAAPGGSEQYF.

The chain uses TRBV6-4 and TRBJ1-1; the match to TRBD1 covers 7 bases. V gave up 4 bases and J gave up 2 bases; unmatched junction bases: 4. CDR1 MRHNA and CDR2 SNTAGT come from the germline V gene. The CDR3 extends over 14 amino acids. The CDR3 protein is CASSVPGGNTEAFF. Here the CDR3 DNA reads TGTGCCAGCAGTGTACCAGGGGGTAACACTGAAGCTTTCTTT.